These T cell receptor beta chains were read from a single sample in a study of blood T cell repertoires in COVID-19. Profiled with immunoSEQ multiplex PCR; TCRdb holds only in-frame clones, not every one. The sample yields around 430,000 clones, approximately 88% seen once. The sample consisted of peripheral blood. These receptors came from a woman aged 45-65 years with COVID-19, enrolled during active disease. Each CDR3 is given with its conserved first and last residue. The D gene is left open where the match is weak. A row's size may be missing; if present it is once, few, many or a size class.

clone size: NA
J gene: TRBJ1-3
V gene: TRBV4-1
D gene: TRBD1
CDR3 length: 17
CDR3 protein: CASSQGGGRTAGNTIYF
CDR3 DNA: TGCGCCAGCAGCCAAGGAGGGGGCCGGACAGCGGGAAACACCATATATTTT

clone size: NA
J gene: TRBJ1-3
V gene: TRBV19
D gene: NA
CDR3 length: 16
CDR3 protein: CASTPLGQDSGNTIYF
CDR3 DNA: TGTGCCAGTACCCCCCTGGGGCAGGACTCTGGAAACACCATATATTTT

clone size: NA
J gene: TRBJ1-4
V gene: TRBV5-1
D gene: TRBD1
CDR3 length: 14
CDR3 protein: CASSSGQGGEKLFF
CDR3 DNA: TGCGCCAGCAGCTCCGGACAGGGAGGAGAAAAACTGTTTTTT

clone size: NA
J gene: TRBJ2-1
V gene: TRBV19
D gene: TRBD2
CDR3 length: 16
CDR3 protein: CASSSPGLAVQGEQFF
CDR3 DNA: TGTGCCAGTAGTTCTCCGGGACTAGCGGTCCAAGGGGAGCAGTTCTTC

clone size: NA
J gene: TRBJ2-2
V gene: TRBV19
D gene: TRBD2
CDR3 length: 17
CDR3 protein: CASSPRGGAFNTGELFF
CDR3 DNA: TGTGCCAGTAGTCCACGCGGGGGGGCCTTTAACACCGGGGAGCTGTTTTTT

clone size: NA
J gene: TRBJ2-1
V gene: TRBV14
D gene: NA
CDR3 length: 14
CDR3 protein: CASSHRTGRDEQFF
CDR3 DNA: TGTGCCAGCAGCCATCGGACAGGGAGGGATGAGCAGTTCTTC

clone size: few
J gene: TRBJ2-7
V gene: TRBV13
D gene: NA
CDR3 length: 14
CDR3 protein: CASTRGEDAYEQYF
CDR3 DNA: TGTGCCAGCACCCGTGGGGAGGACGCCTACGAGCAGTACTTC

clone size: few
J gene: TRBJ1-1
V gene: TRBV7-3
D gene: NA
CDR3 length: 13
CDR3 protein: CASSRQVNTEAFF
CDR3 DNA: TGTGCCAGCAGTCGACAGGTGAACACTGAAGCTTTCTTT

clone size: NA
J gene: TRBJ1-1
V gene: TRBV18
D gene: TRBD1
CDR3 length: 16
CDR3 protein: CASSDYQDRGRTEAFF
CDR3 DNA: TGTGCCAGCTCAGATTACCAGGACAGGGGTCGGACTGAAGCTTTCTTT

clone size: NA
J gene: TRBJ2-4
V gene: TRBV18
D gene: TRBD1
CDR3 length: 13
CDR3 protein: CASSPGQGNIQYF
CDR3 DNA: TGTGCCAGCTCGCCCGGACAGGGGAACATTCAGTACTTC

clone size: NA
J gene: TRBJ1-4
V gene: TRBV28
D gene: TRBD1
CDR3 length: 12
CDR3 protein: CASSSDRGELFF
CDR3 DNA: TGTGCCAGCAGCTCCGACAGGGGTGAACTGTTTTTT

clone size: NA
J gene: TRBJ1-2
V gene: TRBV6-5
D gene: NA
CDR3 length: 15
CDR3 protein: CASTYGGGAGYGYTF
CDR3 DNA: TGTGCCAGCACCTATGGTGGGGGCGCGGGCTATGGCTACACCTTC

clone size: NA
J gene: TRBJ2-3
V gene: TRBV12-2
D gene: NA
CDR3 length: 15
CDR3 protein: CASRPPGQGVFTQYF
CDR3 DNA: TGTGCAAGTCGTCCACCGGGACAGGGGGTTTTTACGCAGTATTTT

clone size: NA
J gene: TRBJ1-2
V gene: TRBV6-2/TRBV6-3
D gene: NA
CDR3 length: 13
CDR3 protein: CASSLTDNYGYTF
CDR3 DNA: TGTGCCAGCAGTTTGACAGACAACTATGGCTACACCTTC

clone size: NA
J gene: TRBJ2-3
V gene: TRBV6-6
D gene: NA
CDR3 length: 13
CDR3 protein: CASSYGAEDTQYF
CDR3 DNA: TGTGCCAGCAGTTACGGGGCAGAAGATACGCAGTATTTT

clone size: NA
J gene: TRBJ2-5
V gene: TRBV2
D gene: NA
CDR3 length: 14
CDR3 protein: CASSVRQVQETQYF
CDR3 DNA: TGTGCCAGCAGTGTACGTCAGGTTCAAGAGACCCAGTACTTC

clone size: NA
J gene: TRBJ1-6
V gene: TRBV3-1/TRBV3-2
D gene: NA
CDR3 length: 17
CDR3 protein: CASSQDPTGIRNSPLHF
CDR3 DNA: TGTGCCAGCAGCCAAGATCCCACAGGGATTAGGAATTCACCCCTCCACTTT

clone size: NA
J gene: TRBJ1-2
V gene: TRBV5-1
D gene: NA
CDR3 length: 13
CDR3 protein: CASSLQGLYGYTF
CDR3 DNA: TGCGCCAGCAGCTTGCAGGGTCTGTATGGCTACACCTTC

clone size: NA
J gene: TRBJ1-2
V gene: TRBV30
D gene: NA
CDR3 length: 11
CDR3 protein: CAWSGIGGHTF
CDR3 DNA: TGTGCCTGGAGTGGGATCGGGGGGCACACCTTC

clone size: NA
J gene: TRBJ2-7
V gene: TRBV6-2/TRBV6-3
D gene: TRBD1
CDR3 length: 14
CDR3 protein: CASSRGQDFYEQYF
CDR3 DNA: TGTGCCAGCAGTCGCGGACAGGACTTCTACGAGCAGTACTTC

clone size: NA
J gene: TRBJ2-2
V gene: TRBV19
D gene: TRBD2
CDR3 length: 15
CDR3 protein: CASRPRGGRTGELFF
CDR3 DNA: TGTGCCAGTCGACCGCGGGGGGGTAGGACCGGGGAGCTGTTTTTT

clone size: NA
J gene: TRBJ1-5
V gene: TRBV19
D gene: NA
CDR3 length: 15
CDR3 protein: CASSLYDSLNQPQHF
CDR3 DNA: TGTGCCAGTAGTCTGTACGACAGCCTCAATCAGCCCCAGCATTTT

clone size: NA
J gene: TRBJ1-6
V gene: TRBV27
D gene: TRBD1
CDR3 length: 15
CDR3 protein: CASSSSRGQVSPLHF
CDR3 DNA: TGTGCCAGCAGTTCCTCCAGGGGACAGGTCTCACCCCTCCACTTT

clone size: NA
J gene: TRBJ1-1
V gene: TRBV29-1
D gene: TRBD1
CDR3 length: 14
CDR3 protein: CSASLGQGSTEAFF
CDR3 DNA: TGCAGCGCCTCTCTGGGACAGGGAAGCACTGAAGCTTTCTTT

clone size: NA
J gene: TRBJ1-1
V gene: TRBV18
D gene: NA
CDR3 length: 12
CDR3 protein: CASSPREAEAFF
CDR3 DNA: TGTGCCAGCTCACCGAGGGAAGCTGAAGCTTTCTTT

clone size: NA
J gene: TRBJ1-1
V gene: TRBV19
D gene: TRBD1
CDR3 length: 16
CDR3 protein: CASSLTQGAYEGEAFF
CDR3 DNA: TGTGCCAGTAGTCTCACACAGGGGGCCTACGAAGGTGAAGCTTTCTTT

clone size: NA
J gene: TRBJ2-7
V gene: TRBV4-1
D gene: NA
CDR3 length: 15
CDR3 protein: CASSPRFGSSYEQYF
CDR3 DNA: TGCGCCAGCAGCCCCCGTTTTGGCAGTTCCTACGAGCAGTACTTC

clone size: NA
J gene: TRBJ1-1
V gene: TRBV10-3
D gene: TRBD1
CDR3 length: 15
CDR3 protein: CAISESGTGGSEAFF
CDR3 DNA: TGTGCCATCAGTGAGTCGGGGACAGGGGGCAGTGAAGCTTTCTTT

clone size: NA
J gene: TRBJ1-3
V gene: TRBV11-2
D gene: NA
CDR3 length: 15
CDR3 protein: CASSLRGISGNTIYF
CDR3 DNA: TGTGCCAGCAGCTTAAGGGGTATCTCTGGAAACACCATATATTTT

clone size: NA
J gene: TRBJ1-5
V gene: TRBV4-1
D gene: NA
CDR3 length: 13
CDR3 protein: CASSASPGQPQHF
CDR3 DNA: TGCGCCAGCAGCGCAAGCCCAGGACAGCCCCAGCATTTT

clone size: NA
J gene: TRBJ2-5
V gene: TRBV7-3
D gene: TRBD2
CDR3 length: 20
CDR3 protein: CASGAYETSGTIMYQETQYF
CDR3 DNA: TGTGCCAGCGGCGCCTACGAGACTAGCGGGACCATCATGTACCAAGAGACCCAGTACTTC

clone size: NA
J gene: TRBJ1-5
V gene: TRBV6-5
D gene: TRBD1
CDR3 length: 12
CDR3 protein: CAISGQGRPQHF
CDR3 DNA: TGTGCCATTTCCGGACAGGGGCGGCCCCAGCATTTT

clone size: NA
J gene: TRBJ1-2
V gene: TRBV2
D gene: NA
CDR3 length: 11
CDR3 protein: CASSLFEGYTF
CDR3 DNA: TGTGCCAGCAGCTTGTTTGAGGGCTACACCTTC

clone size: NA
J gene: TRBJ2-3
V gene: TRBV10-1
D gene: NA
CDR3 length: 13
CDR3 protein: CASSPGPGDTQYF
CDR3 DNA: TGCGCCAGCAGTCCTGGGCCGGGGGATACGCAGTATTTT

clone size: NA
J gene: TRBJ2-2
V gene: TRBV5-1
D gene: NA
CDR3 length: 15
CDR3 protein: CASSLLDYKSGELFF
CDR3 DNA: TGCGCCAGCAGCCTCCTTGATTACAAATCCGGGGAGCTGTTTTTT

clone size: NA
J gene: TRBJ1-2
V gene: TRBV6-5
D gene: TRBD1
CDR3 length: 15
CDR3 protein: CASSLTGAPHYGYTF
CDR3 DNA: TGTGCCAGCAGTTTGACAGGGGCCCCCCACTATGGCTACACCTTC

clone size: NA
J gene: TRBJ1-2
V gene: TRBV19
D gene: NA
CDR3 length: 12
CDR3 protein: CASSIGAGGYTF
CDR3 DNA: TGTGCCAGTAGTATTGGGGCCGGTGGCTACACCTTC

clone size: NA
J gene: TRBJ1-6
V gene: TRBV28
D gene: NA
CDR3 length: 16
CDR3 protein: CASSFGSLSYNSPLHF
CDR3 DNA: TGTGCCAGCAGTTTCGGTTCACTCTCCTATAATTCACCCCTCCACTTT

clone size: NA
J gene: TRBJ1-5
V gene: TRBV30
D gene: NA
CDR3 length: 14
CDR3 protein: CAWSVTARDQPQHF
CDR3 DNA: TGTGCCTGGAGTGTTACGGCCAGGGATCAGCCCCAGCATTTT

clone size: NA
J gene: TRBJ2-3
V gene: TRBV27
D gene: NA
CDR3 length: 14
CDR3 protein: CASSLYVSGDTQYF
CDR3 DNA: TGTGCCAGCAGCCTATACGTCTCCGGGGATACGCAGTATTTT

clone size: NA
J gene: TRBJ1-1
V gene: TRBV2
D gene: NA
CDR3 length: 13
CDR3 protein: CASSEAHGLEAFF
CDR3 DNA: TGTGCCAGCAGTGAAGCGCACGGTCTAGAAGCTTTCTTT

clone size: NA
J gene: TRBJ1-2
V gene: TRBV12-5
D gene: NA
CDR3 length: 14
CDR3 protein: CASGWVVSNYGYTF
CDR3 DNA: TGTGCTAGTGGTTGGGTGGTTAGTAACTATGGCTACACCTTC

clone size: once
J gene: TRBJ2-3
V gene: TRBV3-1/TRBV3-2
D gene: TRBD2
CDR3 length: 15
CDR3 protein: CASSPSGGAVDTQYF
CDR3 DNA: TGTGCCAGCAGCCCTAGCGGGGGGGCAGTAGATACGCAGTATTTT

clone size: NA
J gene: TRBJ1-4
V gene: TRBV11-2
D gene: NA
CDR3 length: 15
CDR3 protein: CASSGTQRTNEKLFF
CDR3 DNA: TGTGCCAGCAGCGGGACTCAGAGGACTAATGAAAAACTGTTTTTT